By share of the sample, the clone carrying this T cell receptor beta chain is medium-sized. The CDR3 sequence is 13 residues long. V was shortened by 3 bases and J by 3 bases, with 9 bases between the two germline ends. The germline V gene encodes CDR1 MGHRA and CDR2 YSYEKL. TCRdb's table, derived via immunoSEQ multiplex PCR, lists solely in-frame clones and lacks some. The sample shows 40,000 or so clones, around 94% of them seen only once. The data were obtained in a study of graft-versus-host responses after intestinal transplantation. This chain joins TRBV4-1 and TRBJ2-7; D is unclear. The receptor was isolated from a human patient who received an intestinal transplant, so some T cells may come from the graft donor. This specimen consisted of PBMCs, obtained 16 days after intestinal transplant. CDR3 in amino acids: CASSQPRSYEQYF. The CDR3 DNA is TGCGCCAGCAGCCAGCCGCGGAGCTACGAGCAGTACTTC.